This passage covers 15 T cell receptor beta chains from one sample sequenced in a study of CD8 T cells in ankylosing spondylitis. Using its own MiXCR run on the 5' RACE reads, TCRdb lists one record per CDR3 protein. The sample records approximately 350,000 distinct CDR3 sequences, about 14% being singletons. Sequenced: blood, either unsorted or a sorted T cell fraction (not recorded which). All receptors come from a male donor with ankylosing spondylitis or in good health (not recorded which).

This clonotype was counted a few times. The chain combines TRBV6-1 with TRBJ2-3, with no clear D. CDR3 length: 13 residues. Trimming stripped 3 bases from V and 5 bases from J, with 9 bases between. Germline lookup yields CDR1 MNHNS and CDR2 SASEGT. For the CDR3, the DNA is TGTGCCAGCAGTGATCCTTACAGAGATACGCAGTATTTT. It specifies CASSDPYRDTQYF.

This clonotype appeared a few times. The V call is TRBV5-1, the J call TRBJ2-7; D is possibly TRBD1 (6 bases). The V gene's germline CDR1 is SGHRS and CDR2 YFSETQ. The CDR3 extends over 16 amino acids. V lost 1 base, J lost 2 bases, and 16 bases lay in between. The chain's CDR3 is CASSLKRTDLTYEQYF. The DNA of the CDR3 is TGCGCCAGCAGCTTGAAGAGGACAGACTTGACCTACGAGCAGTACTTC.

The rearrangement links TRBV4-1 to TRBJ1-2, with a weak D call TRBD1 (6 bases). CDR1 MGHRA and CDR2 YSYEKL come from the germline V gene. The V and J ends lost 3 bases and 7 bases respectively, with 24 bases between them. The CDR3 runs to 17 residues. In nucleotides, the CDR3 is TGCGCCAGCAGCCAGTACTCTAGGGGGACGCGAGGAGGTGGCTACACCTTC. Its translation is CASSQYSRGTRGGGYTF.

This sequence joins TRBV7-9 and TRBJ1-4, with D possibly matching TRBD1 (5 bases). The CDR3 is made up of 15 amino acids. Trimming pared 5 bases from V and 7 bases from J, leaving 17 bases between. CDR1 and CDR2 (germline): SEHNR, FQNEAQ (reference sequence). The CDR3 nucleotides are TGTGCCAGCAGCAACCCCGGGACGGTCGGTGAAAAACTGTTTTTT. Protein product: CASSNPGTVGEKLFF.

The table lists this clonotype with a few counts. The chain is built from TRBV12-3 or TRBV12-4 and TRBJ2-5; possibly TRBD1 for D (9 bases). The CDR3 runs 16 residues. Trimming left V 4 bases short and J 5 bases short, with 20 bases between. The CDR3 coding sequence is TGTGCCAGCAGTTCGGGACAGGGAGCGGGGGCTGAGACCCAGTACTTC. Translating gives CASSSGQGAGAETQYF.

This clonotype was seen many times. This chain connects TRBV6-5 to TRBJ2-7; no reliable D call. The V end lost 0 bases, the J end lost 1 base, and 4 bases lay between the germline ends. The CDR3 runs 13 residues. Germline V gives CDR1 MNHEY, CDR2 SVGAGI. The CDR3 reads CASSYSRSYEQYF. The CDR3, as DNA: TGTGCCAGCAGTTACTCGAGATCCTACGAGCAGTACTTC.

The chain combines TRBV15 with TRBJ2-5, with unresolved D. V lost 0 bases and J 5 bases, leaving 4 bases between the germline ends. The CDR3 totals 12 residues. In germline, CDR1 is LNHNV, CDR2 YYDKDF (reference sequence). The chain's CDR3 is CATSRDTETQYF. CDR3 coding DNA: TGTGCCACCAGCAGAGATACGGAGACCCAGTACTTC.

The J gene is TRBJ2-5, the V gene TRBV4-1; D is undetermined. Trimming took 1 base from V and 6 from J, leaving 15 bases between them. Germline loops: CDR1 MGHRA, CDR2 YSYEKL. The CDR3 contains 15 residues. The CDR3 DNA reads TGCGCCAGCAGCCAAGGAGAGCCCCTGAGGAAGACCCAGTACTTC. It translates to CASSQGEPLRKTQYF.

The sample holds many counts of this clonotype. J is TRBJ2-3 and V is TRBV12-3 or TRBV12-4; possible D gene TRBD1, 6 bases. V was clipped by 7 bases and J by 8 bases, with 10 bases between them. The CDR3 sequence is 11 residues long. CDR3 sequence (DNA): TGTGCCAGCATAGGCAGGGGTACGCAGTATTTT. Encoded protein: CASIGRGTQYF.

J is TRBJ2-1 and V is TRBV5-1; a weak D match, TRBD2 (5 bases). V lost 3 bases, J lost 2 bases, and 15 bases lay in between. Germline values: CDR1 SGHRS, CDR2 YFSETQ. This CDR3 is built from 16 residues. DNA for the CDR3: TGCGCCAGCAGCTCGTACCGGCCCGGGGCCTACAATGAGCAGTTCTTC. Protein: CASSSYRPGAYNEQFF.

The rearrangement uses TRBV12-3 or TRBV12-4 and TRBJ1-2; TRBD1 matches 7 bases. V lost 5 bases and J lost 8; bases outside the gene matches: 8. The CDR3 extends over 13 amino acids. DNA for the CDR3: TGTGCCAGCAGTCCCCGACAGGGAACCGGCTACACCTTC. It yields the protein CASSPRQGTGYTF.

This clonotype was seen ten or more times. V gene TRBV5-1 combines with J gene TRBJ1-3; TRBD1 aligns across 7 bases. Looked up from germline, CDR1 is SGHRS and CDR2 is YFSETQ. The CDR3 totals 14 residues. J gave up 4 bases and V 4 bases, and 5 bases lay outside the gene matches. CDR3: CASSPQGSGNTIYF. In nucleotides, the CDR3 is TGCGCCAGCAGCCCACAGGGGAGCGGAAACACCATATATTTT. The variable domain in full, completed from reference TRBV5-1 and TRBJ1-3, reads KAGVTQTPRYLIKTRGQQVTLSCSPISGHRSVSWYQQTPGQGLQFLFEYFSETQRNKGNFPGRFSGRQFSNSRSEMNVSTLELGDSALYLCASSPQGSGNTIYFGEGSWLTVV.

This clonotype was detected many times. CDR3 amino acids: CASRIVTGTDEQYF. The CDR3 DNA reads as TGCGCCAGCAGAATCGTTACCGGCACAGACGAGCAGTACTTC. The rearrangement links TRBV5-1 to TRBJ2-7, with no clear D. The V end lost 5 bases, the J end lost 5 bases, and 17 bases lay between the germline ends. The CDR3 has 14 residues. The germline CDR1 and CDR2 sequences are SGHRS and YFSETQ. Filled out from reference TRBV5-1 and TRBJ2-7, the complete variable domain reads KAGVTQTPRYLIKTRGQQVTLSCSPISGHRSVSWYQQTPGQGLQFLFEYFSETQRNKGNFPGRFSGRQFSNSRSEMNVSTLELGDSALYLCASRIVTGTDEQYFGPGTRLTVT.

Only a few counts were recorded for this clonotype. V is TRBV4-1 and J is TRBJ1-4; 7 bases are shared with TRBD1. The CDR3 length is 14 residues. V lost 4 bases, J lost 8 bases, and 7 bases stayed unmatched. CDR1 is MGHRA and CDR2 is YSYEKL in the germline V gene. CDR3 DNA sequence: TGCGCCAGCAGCCTCGACAGGGCGGTCGAAAAACTGTTTTTT. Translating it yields CASSLDRAVEKLFF.

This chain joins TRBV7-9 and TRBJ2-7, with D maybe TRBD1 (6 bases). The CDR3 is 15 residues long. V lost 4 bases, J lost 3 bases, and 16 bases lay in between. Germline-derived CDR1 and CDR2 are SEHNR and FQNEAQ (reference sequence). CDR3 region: CASSSPGTLSYEQYF. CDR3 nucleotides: TGTGCCAGCAGCTCACCCGGGACACTGAGCTACGAGCAGTACTTC.